The clone carrying this T cell receptor (beta chain) was seen a few times. What it binds is unknown. J gave up 5 bases and V 3 bases, and 5 bases lay outside the gene matches. The CDR3 has 14 residues. Germline CDR1 MDHEN, CDR2 SYDVKM. This specimen belongs to a study of early T cells in non-severe SARS-CoV-2 infection. As for the study in general: Chains stayed unpaired after sequencing of bulk RNA from unsorted whole blood.

In the library, individual cDNA molecules carried attached unique molecular identifiers. TCRdb re-analysed the 5' RACE reads in MiXCR, keeping a single row per CDR3 protein. The sample carries roughly 55,000 distinct CDR3 sequences, around 10% recorded once. Study-level points and caveats: CD4 and private specificities were missed by VDJdb matching, which favored anti-spike CD8 responses.

This TCR was sampled from an adult who was a healthcare worker with PCR-confirmed SARS-CoV-2 infection or an uninfected control (not recorded which). The source material was whole blood. The gene calls are TRBV28 and TRBJ2-7, with TRBD1 matching over 9 bases. The CDR3 coding sequence is TGTGCCAGCAGTTTGGACAGGGGAGTGAACGAGCAGTACTTC. It codes for CASSLDRGVNEQYF.